The clone carrying this T cell receptor (beta chain) was detected ten times or more. The entry originates in a study of CD8 T cells in ankylosing spondylitis. In TCRdb, the 5' RACE reads were re-called with MiXCR into one record per CDR3 protein. The repertoire includes fewer than 250,000 distinct CDR3 sequences, about 10% of them detected once, and 2.6% sits in the top ten. What was sequenced was blood, either unsorted or a sorted T cell fraction (not recorded which). The origin of this receptor is a male donor with ankylosing spondylitis or in good health (not recorded which).

CDR3 in DNA: TGCGCCAGCAGCTTGGTGGGACAGGTAACGGAAAAACTGTTTTTT. As protein: CASSLVGQVTEKLFF. The gene calls are TRBV5-1 and TRBJ1-4; TRBD1 aligns across 8 bases. This CDR3 is built from 15 residues. Germline loops: CDR1 SGHRS, CDR2 YFSETQ. V was pared by 0 bases and J by 8 bases, with 6 bases of the junction left unmatched. Drawing the rest from reference TRBV5-1 and TRBJ1-4, the complete variable domain is KAGVTQTPRYLIKTRGQQVTLSCSPISGHRSVSWYQQTPGQGLQFLFEYFSETQRNKGNFPGRFSGRQFSNSRSEMNVSTLELGDSALYLCASSLVGQVTEKLFFGSGTQLSVL.